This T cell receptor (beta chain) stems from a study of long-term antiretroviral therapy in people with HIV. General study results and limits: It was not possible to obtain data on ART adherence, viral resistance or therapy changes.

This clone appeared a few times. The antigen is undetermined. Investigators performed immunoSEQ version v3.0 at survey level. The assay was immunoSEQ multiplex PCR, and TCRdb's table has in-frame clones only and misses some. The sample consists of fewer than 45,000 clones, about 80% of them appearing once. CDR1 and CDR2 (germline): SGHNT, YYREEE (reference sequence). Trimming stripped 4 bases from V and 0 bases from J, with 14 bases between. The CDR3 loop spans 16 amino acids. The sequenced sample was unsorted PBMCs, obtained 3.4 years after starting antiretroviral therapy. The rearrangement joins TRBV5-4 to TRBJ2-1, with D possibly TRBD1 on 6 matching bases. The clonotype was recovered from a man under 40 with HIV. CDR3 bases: TGTGCCAGCAGCCGAAGGGACATGAGCTCCTACAATGAGCAGTTCTTC. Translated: CASSRRDMSSYNEQFF. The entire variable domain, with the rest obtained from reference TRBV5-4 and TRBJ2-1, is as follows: ETGVTQSPTHLIKTRGQQVTLRCSSQSGHNTVSWYQQALGQGPQFIFQYYREEENGRGNFPPRFSGLQFPNYSSELNVNALELDDSALYLCASSRRDMSSYNEQFFGPGTRLTVL.